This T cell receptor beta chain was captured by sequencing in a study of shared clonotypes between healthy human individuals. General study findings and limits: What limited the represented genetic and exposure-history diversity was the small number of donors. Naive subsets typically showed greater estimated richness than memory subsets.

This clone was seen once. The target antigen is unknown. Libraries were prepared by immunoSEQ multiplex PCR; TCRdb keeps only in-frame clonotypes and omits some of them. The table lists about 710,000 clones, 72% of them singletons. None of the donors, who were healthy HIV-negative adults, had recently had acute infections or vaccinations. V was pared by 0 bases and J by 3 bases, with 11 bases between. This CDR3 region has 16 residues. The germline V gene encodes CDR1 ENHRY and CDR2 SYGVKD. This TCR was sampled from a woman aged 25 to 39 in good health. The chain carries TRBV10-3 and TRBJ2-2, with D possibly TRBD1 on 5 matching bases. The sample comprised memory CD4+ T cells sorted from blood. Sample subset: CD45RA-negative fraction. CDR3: CAISESVRADTGELFF. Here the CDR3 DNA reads TGTGCCATCAGTGAGTCGGTCAGGGCCGACACCGGGGAGCTGTTTTTT.